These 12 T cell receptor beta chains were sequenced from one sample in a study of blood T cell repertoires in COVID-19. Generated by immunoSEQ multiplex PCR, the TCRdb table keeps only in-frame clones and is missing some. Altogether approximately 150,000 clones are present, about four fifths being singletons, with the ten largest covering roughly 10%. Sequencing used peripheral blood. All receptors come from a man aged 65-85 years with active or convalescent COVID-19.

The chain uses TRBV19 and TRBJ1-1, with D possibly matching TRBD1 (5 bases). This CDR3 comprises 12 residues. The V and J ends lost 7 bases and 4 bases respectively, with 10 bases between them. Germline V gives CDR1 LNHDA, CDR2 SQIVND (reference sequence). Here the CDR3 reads CASMVGPTEAFF. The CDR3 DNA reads TGTGCCAGTATGGTGGGGCCCACTGAAGCTTTCTTT.

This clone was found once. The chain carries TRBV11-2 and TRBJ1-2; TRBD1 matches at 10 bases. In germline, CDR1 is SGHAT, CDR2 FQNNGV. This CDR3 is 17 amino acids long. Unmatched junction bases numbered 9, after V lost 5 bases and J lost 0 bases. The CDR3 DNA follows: TGTGCCAGCAGCAGCCGACAGGGGGCCGTCTCTAACTATGGCTACACCTTC. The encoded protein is CASSSRQGAVSNYGYTF.

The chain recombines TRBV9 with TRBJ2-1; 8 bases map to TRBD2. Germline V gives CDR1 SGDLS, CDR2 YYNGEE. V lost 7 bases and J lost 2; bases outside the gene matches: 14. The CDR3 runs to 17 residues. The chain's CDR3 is CASCREGLPVAYNEQFF. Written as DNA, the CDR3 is TGTGCCAGCTGCCGGGAGGGACTCCCCGTCGCCTACAATGAGCAGTTCTTC.

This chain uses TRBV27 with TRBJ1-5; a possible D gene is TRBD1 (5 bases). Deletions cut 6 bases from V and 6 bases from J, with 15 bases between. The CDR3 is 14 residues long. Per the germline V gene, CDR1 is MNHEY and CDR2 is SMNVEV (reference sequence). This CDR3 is CASRAQGAGQPQHF. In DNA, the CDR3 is TGTGCCAGCAGAGCCCAGGGCGCCGGTCAGCCCCAGCATTTT.

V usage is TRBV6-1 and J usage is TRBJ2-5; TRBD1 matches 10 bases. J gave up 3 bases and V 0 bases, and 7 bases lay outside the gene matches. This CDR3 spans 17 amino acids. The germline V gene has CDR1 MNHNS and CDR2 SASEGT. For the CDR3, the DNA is TGTGCCAGCAGTGAAGCCCGGGACAGGGGTTGGGAAGAGACCCAGTACTTC. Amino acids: CASSEARDRGWEETQYF.

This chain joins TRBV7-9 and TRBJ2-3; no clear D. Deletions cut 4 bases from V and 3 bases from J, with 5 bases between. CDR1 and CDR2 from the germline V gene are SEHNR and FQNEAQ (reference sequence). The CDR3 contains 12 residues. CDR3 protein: CASSYETDTQYF. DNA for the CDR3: TGTGCCAGCAGCTACGAGACAGATACGCAGTATTTT.

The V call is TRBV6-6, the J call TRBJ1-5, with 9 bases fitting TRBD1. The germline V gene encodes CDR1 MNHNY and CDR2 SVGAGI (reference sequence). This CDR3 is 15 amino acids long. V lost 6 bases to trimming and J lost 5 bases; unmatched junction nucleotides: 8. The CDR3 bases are TGTGCCAGCAGCCGGGACAGGGAAGGAGATCAGCCCCAGCATTTT. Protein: CASSRDREGDQPQHF.

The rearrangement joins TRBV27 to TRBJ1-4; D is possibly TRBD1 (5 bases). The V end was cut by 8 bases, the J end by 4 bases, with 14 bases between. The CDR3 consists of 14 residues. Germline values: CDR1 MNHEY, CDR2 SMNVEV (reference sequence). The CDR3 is CASARRGFNEKLFF. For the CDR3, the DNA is TGTGCCAGCGCCAGGCGGGGCTTTAATGAAAAACTGTTTTTT.

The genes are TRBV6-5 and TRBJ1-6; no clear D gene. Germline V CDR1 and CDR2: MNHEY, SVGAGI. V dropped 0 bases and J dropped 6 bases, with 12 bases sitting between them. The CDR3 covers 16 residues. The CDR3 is CASSYSGYSGNSPLHF. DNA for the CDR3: TGTGCCAGCAGTTACTCAGGCTACTCGGGTAATTCACCCCTCCACTTT.

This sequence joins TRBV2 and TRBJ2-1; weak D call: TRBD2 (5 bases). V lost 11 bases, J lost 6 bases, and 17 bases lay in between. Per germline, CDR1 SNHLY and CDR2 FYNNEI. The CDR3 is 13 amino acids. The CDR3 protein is CASRHSGSNEQFF. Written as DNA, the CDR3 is TGTGCCTCCAGGCACAGCGGTAGCAATGAGCAGTTCTTC.

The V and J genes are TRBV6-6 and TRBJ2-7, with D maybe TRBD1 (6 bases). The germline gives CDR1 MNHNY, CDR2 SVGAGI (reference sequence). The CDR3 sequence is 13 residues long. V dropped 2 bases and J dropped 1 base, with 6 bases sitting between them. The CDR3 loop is CASSYQGSYEQYF. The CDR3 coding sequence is TGTGCCAGCAGTTACCAGGGGTCCTACGAGCAGTACTTC.

The CDR3 DNA is TGTGCCACCAGCAGAGATTGGACAGGGGGTGCAACTAATGAAAAACTGTTTTTT. It codes for CATSRDWTGGATNEKLFF. V and J are TRBV15 and TRBJ1-4; the match to TRBD1 covers 10 bases. The V and J ends lost 0 bases and 0 bases, in that order; junction bases with no gene match: 4. The CDR3 consists of 18 residues. Germline assignment: CDR1 LNHNV and CDR2 YYDKDF (reference sequence).